Listed below are T cell receptor beta chains from one sample, sequenced in a study of neurological immune-mediated disorders. Using its own MiXCR run on the 5' RACE reads, TCRdb lists one record per CDR3 protein. The table shows over 45,000 distinct CDR3 sequences, with about 3.5% occurring only once. The specimen was PBMCs. The receptors were sampled from a middle-aged man with multiple sclerosis. CDR3s include the opening cysteine and the closing phenylalanine or tryptophan. Fields, in order: J gene, D gene, clone size, V gene, CDR3 protein, CDR3 DNA. D genes are given only for firm matches. Size values are once, few and many counts, or a class for expanded clones, and some rows have none.

>TRBJ2-7|TRBD1|many|TRBV20-1
CSARGQGGVHYEQYF
TGCAGTGCTCGGGGACAGGGAGGAGTACACTACGAGCAGTACTTC
>TRBJ1-1|TRBD1|many|TRBV6-5
CASSHRGAEAFF
TGTGCCAGCAGCCACAGGGGGGCTGAAGCTTTCTTT
>TRBJ2-1|NA|many|TRBV20-1
CSASHLIQFF
TGCAGTGCTAGTCACCTAATACAGTTCTTC
>TRBJ1-5|NA|many|TRBV6-2/TRBV6-3
CASGRERQPQHF
TGTGCCAGCGGCCGGGAGAGGCAGCCCCAGCATTTT
>TRBJ1-2|NA|few|TRBV7-2
CASSLEVSNYGYTF
TGTGCCAGCAGCTTAGAAGTCAGTAACTATGGCTACACCTTC
>TRBJ2-7|TRBD1|many|TRBV20-1
CSADGQGLTYEQYF
TGCAGTGCCGACGGACAGGGGCTAACCTACGAGCAGTACTTC
>TRBJ2-3|NA|many|TRBV15
CATSRDYGGYTDTQYF
TGTGCCACCAGCAGAGATTACGGGGGATACACAGATACGCAGTATTTT
>TRBJ2-7|TRBD2|many|TRBV7-6
CASSSGGGAPSYEQYF
TGTGCCAGCAGCTCCGGGGGGGGGGCCCCCTCCTACGAGCAGTACTTC
>TRBJ2-5|NA|many|TRBV5-1
CASSLVGSQETQYF
TGCGCCAGCAGCTTGGTTGGCAGTCAAGAGACCCAGTACTTC
>TRBJ2-2|TRBD1|many|TRBV7-7
CASSLGTGNPGELFF
TGTGCTAGCAGCTTGGGGACAGGGAATCCCGGGGAGCTGTTTTTT
>TRBJ2-3|TRBD2|many|TRBV6-1
CASSVQRGSTDTQYF
TGTGCCAGCAGTGTGCAGCGGGGTAGCACAGATACGCAGTATTTT
>TRBJ2-1|TRBD2|many|TRBV27
CASKTLYGGARQFF
TGTGCCAGCAAAACGCTCTACGGGGGGGCCCGCCAGTTCTTC
>TRBJ2-5|TRBD2|many|TRBV7-9
CASSLPIAGAIQETQYF
TGTGCCAGCAGCTTACCGATAGCGGGGGCGATCCAAGAGACCCAGTACTTC
>TRBJ2-1|TRBD1|many|TRBV12-3/TRBV12-4
CASRGRGPEYNEQFF
TGTGCCAGCAGGGGCAGGGGGCCGGAGTACAATGAGCAGTTCTTC
>TRBJ2-2|TRBD2|few|TRBV6-5
CASTPRSSGATTGELFF
TGTGCCAGCACCCCCCGGAGTAGCGGGGCGACGACCGGGGAGCTGTTTTTT
>TRBJ2-3|TRBD2|many|TRBV5-1
CASSSAGGTDTQYF
TGCGCCAGCAGCTCTGCGGGGGGCACAGATACGCAGTATTTT
>TRBJ2-7|TRBD2|many|TRBV20-1
CSATTSGERQYF
TGCAGTGCAACGACTAGCGGGGAGCGGCAGTACTTC
>TRBJ1-1|NA|many|TRBV29-1
CSVGGARTEAFF
TGCAGCGTTGGGGGGGCGCGCACTGAAGCTTTCTTT
>TRBJ2-3|TRBD2|many|TRBV20-1
CSAELAGGRFLISTDTQYF
TGCAGTGCTGAACTAGCGGGGGGTCGCTTCTTGATTAGCACAGATACGCAGTATTTT
>TRBJ2-5|NA|NA|TRBV3-1
CASGYLAEETQYF
TGTGCCAGCGGCTACTTAGCGGAAGAGACCCAGTACTTC
>TRBJ1-2|NA|many|TRBV14
CASSQDNPGRAGYTF
TGTGCCAGCAGCCAAGATAACCCAGGGCGCGCTGGCTACACCTTC
>TRBJ2-2|TRBD2|many|TRBV20-1
CSALRSGVNTGELFF
TGCAGTGCCCTGAGGAGCGGGGTCAACACCGGGGAGCTGTTTTTT
>TRBJ2-5|NA|many|TRBV3-1
CASSQGAPGMRETQYF
TGTGCCAGCAGCCAAGGGGCACCAGGGATGAGAGAGACCCAGTACTTC
>TRBJ2-1|NA|many|TRBV5-5
CASSTDPGQSYNEQFF
TGTGCCAGCAGCACGGATCCGGGACAATCCTACAATGAGCAGTTCTTC
>TRBJ2-7|TRBD1|many|TRBV6-6
CASRGQGPSYEQYF
TGTGCCAGCAGGGGACAGGGACCCTCCTACGAGCAGTACTTC
>TRBJ1-4|TRBD1|many|TRBV5-1
CASSEGQGAEKLFF
TGCGCCAGCTCCGAGGGGCAGGGGGCCGAAAAACTGTTTTTT
>TRBJ2-7|NA|many|TRBV10-3
CAISGEQGFSYEQYF
TGTGCCATCAGTGGGGAACAGGGATTCAGCTACGAGCAGTACTTC
>TRBJ2-7|NA|many|TRBV5-1
CASSPGGYEQYF
TGCGCCAGCAGCCCCGGGGGATACGAGCAGTACTTC
>TRBJ2-1|NA|many|TRBV27
CASSLSLQGSYNEQFF
TGTGCCAGCAGTTTATCGCTCCAGGGGTCCTACAATGAGCAGTTCTTC
>TRBJ1-2|TRBD1|many|TRBV24-1
CATSDDRGGYTF
TGTGCCACCAGTGATGACAGGGGTGGCTACACCTTC
>TRBJ2-6|TRBD1|many|TRBV5-5
CASSGQGARSGANVLTF
TGTGCCAGCAGCGGACAGGGGGCTAGGTCTGGGGCCAACGTCCTGACTTTC